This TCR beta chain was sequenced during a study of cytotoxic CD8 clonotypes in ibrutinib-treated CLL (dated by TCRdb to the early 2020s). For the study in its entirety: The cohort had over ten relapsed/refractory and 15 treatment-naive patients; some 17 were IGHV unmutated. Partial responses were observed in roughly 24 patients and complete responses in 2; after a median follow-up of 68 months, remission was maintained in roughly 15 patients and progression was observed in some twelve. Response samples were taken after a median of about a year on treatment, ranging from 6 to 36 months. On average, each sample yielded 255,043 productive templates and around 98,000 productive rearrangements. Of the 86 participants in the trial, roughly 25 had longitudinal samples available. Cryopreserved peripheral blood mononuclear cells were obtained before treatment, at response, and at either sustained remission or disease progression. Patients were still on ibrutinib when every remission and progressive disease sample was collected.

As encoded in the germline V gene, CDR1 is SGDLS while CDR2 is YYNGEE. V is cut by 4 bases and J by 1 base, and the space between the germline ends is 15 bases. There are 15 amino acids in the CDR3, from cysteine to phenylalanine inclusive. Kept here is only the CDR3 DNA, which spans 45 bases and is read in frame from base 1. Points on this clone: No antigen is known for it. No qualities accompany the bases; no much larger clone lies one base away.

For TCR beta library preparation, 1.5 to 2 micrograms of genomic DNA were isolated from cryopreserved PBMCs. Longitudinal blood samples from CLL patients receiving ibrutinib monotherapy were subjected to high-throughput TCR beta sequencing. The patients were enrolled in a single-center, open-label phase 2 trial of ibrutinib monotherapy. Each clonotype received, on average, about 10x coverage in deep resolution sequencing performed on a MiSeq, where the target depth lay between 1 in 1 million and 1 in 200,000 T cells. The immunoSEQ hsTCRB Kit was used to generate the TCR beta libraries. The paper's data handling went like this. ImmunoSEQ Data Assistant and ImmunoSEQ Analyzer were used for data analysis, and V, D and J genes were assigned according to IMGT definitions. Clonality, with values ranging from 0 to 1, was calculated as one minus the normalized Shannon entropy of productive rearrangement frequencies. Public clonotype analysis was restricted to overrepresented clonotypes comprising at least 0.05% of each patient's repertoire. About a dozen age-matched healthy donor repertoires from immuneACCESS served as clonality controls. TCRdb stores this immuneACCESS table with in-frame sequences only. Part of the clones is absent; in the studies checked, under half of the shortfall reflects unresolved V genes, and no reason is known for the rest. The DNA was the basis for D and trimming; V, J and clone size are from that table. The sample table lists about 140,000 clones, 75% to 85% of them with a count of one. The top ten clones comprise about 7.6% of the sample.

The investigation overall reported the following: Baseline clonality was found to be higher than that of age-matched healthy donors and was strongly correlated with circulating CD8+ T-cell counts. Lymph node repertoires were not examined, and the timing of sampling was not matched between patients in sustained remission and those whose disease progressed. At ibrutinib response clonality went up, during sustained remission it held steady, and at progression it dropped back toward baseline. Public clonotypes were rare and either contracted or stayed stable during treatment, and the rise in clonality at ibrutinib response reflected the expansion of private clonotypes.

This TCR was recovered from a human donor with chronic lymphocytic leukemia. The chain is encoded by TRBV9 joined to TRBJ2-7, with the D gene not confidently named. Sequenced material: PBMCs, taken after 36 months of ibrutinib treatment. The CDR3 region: CASSPRQGLSYEQYF. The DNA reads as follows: TGTGCCAGCAGCCCCAGACAAGGCCTTTCCTACGAGCAGTACTTC. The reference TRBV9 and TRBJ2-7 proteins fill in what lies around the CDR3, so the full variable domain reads DSGVTQTPKHLITATGQRVTLRCSPRSGDLSVYWYQQSLDQGLQFLIQYYNGEERAKGNILERFSAQQFPDLHSELNLSSLELGDSALYFCASSPRQGLSYEQYFGPGTRLTVT.